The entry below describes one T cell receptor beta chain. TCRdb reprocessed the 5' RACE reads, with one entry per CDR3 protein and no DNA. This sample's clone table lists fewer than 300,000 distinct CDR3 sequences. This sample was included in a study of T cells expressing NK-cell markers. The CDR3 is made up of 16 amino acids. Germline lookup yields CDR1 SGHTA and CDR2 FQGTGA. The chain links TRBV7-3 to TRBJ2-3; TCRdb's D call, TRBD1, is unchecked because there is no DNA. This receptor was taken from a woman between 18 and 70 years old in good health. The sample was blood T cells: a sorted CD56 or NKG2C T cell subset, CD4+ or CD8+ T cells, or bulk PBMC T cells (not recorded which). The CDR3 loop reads CASSVTGTVVTDTQYF.